This T cell receptor beta chain was obtained from a study of T cells after yellow fever vaccination. This clonotype was observed many times. MiXCR, applied by TCRdb to the 5' RACE reads, yields one record per CDR3 protein. The sample consists of about 32,000 distinct CDR3 sequences, 8% to 11% of them appearing once. Deletions cut 2 bases from V and 7 bases from J, with 9 bases between. The CDR3 is made up of 13 amino acids. Germline values: CDR1 DFQATT, CDR2 SNEGSKA (reference sequence). The sequencing used PBMCs, either bulk or a sorted T-cell subset (CD4+, CD8+, memory, or dextramer-sorted; not recorded which), collected less than 16 days after the first yellow fever vaccination. The clonotype comes from a man aged 18 to 29 who received the YFV17D yellow fever vaccine. The chain has TRBV20-1 and TRBJ1-6; possibly TRBD1 for D (5 bases). CDR3 residues: CSARQGGNSPLHF. CDR3 sequence (DNA): TGCAGTGCTAGACAGGGAGGGAATTCACCCCTCCACTTT.